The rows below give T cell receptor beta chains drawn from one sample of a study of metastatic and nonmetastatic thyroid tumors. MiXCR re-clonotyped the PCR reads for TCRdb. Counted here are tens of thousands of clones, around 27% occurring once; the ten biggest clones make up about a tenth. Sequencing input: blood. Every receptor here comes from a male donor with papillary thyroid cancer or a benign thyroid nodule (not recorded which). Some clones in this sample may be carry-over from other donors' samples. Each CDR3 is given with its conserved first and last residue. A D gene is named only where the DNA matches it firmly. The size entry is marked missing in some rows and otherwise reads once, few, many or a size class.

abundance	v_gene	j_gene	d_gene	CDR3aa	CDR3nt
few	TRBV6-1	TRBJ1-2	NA	CASTKRGYYGYTF	TGTGCCAGCACCAAAAGGGGATACTATGGCTACACCTTC
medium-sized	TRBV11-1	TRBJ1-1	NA	CASSALLSGNTEAFF	TGTGCCAGCAGCGCCCTATTATCGGGGAACACTGAAGCTTTCTTT
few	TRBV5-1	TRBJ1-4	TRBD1	CASSLLTGANEKLFF	TGCGCCAGCAGCTTGTTGACAGGGGCTAATGAAAAACTGTTTTTT
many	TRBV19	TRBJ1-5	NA	CASSSFGVGDFNQPQHF	TGTGCCAGTAGTTCTTTCGGGGTTGGGGATTTCAATCAGCCCCAGCATTTT
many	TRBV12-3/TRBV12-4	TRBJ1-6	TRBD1	CASGPGGGSPLHF	TGTGCCAGCGGTCCAGGGGGCGGTTCACCCCTCCACTTT
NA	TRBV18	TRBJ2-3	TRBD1	CASSPPQGAMTDTQYF	TGTGCCAGCTCACCACCGCAGGGGGCCATGACAGATACGCAGTATTTT
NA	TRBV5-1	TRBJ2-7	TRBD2	CASSTGLAGNEQYF	TGCGCCAGCAGCACGGGACTAGCGGGTAACGAGCAGTACTTC
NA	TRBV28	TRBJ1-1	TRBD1	CASSVGQGFRTEAFF	TGTGCCAGCAGTGTAGGACAGGGGTTCCGGACTGAAGCTTTCTTT
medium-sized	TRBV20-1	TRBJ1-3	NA	CSAEQVGSGNTIYF	TGCAGTGCGGAACAGGTGGGCTCTGGAAACACCATATATTTT
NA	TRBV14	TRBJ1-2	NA	CASSQWGGTLYGYTF	TGTGCCAGCAGCCAATGGGGGGGCACACTCTATGGCTACACCTTC
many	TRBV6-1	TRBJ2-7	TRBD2	CASRQPSGSRYEQYF	TGTGCCAGCAGACAACCTAGCGGGAGTAGGTACGAGCAGTACTTC
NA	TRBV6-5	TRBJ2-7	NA	CASSYSAGLSTGEQYF	TGTGCCAGCAGTTACTCGGCCGGACTTTCTACTGGCGAGCAGTACTTC
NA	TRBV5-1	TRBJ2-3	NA	CASSSSRSRRDTQYF	TGCGCCAGCAGCTCGTCGAGATCACGGAGGGATACGCAGTATTTT
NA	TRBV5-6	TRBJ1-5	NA	CASSLGDSRYQPQHF	TGTGCCAGCAGCTTGGGGGACTCCCGTTATCAGCCCCAGCATTTT
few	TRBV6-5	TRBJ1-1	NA	CASITEYRANTEAFF	TGTGCCAGCATTACTGAATACAGGGCGAACACTGAAGCTTTCTTT
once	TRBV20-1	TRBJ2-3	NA	CSAQLESRTDTQYF	TGCAGTGCTCAGCTGGAGTCCCGCACAGATACGCAGTATTTT
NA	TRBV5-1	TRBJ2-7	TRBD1	CASSLTGDSYEQYF	TGCGCCAGCAGCTTGACAGGGGACTCCTACGAGCAGTACTTC
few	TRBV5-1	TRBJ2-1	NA	CASSLETQNVQFF	TGCGCCAGCAGCTTGGAGACCCAAAATGTGCAGTTCTTC
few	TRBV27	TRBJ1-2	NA	CASSEGHNHYGYTF	TGTGCCAGCAGTGAGGGACACAATCACTATGGCTACACCTTC
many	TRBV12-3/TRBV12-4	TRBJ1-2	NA	CASSSNPGNNYGYTF	TGTGCCAGCAGTTCGAATCCGGGAAATAACTATGGCTACACCTTC
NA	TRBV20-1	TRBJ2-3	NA	CSAVSASGTDTQYF	TGCAGTGCCGTGTCTGCCTCCGGCACAGATACGCAGTATTTT
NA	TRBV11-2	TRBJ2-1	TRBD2	CASSSLAGGYNEQFF	TGTGCCAGCAGCTCCCTAGCGGGAGGGTACAATGAGCAGTTCTTC
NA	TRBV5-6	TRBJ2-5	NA	CASSFVGGSSETQYF	TGTGCCAGCAGCTTCGTGGGGGGTTCTTCGGAGACCCAGTACTTC
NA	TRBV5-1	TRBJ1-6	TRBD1	CASSLGPGTGKNSPLHF	TGCGCCAGCAGCTTGGGTCCCGGGACAGGCAAAAATTCACCCCTCCACTTT
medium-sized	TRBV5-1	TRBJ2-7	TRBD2	CASSSSGSLNEQYF	TGCGCCAGCAGCAGCAGCGGGAGTCTAAACGAGCAGTACTTC
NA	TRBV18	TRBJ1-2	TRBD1	CASSPGQGVGYGYTF	TGTGCCAGCTCACCCGGACAGGGTGTCGGGTATGGCTACACCTTC
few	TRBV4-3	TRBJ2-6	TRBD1	CASSHIGTGDANVLTF	TGCGCCAGCAGCCATATCGGGACAGGGGATGCCAACGTCCTGACTTTC
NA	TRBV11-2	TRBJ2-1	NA	CASSLGGGFYNEQFF	TGTGCCAGCAGCCTAGGGGGTGGCTTTTACAATGAGCAGTTCTTC
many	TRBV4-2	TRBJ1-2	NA	CASSQEGGGSYGYTF	TGTGCCAGCAGCCAAGAAGGGGGGGGAAGCTATGGCTACACCTTC
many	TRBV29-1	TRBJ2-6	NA	CSVEESGANVLTF	TGCAGCGTTGAGGAGTCTGGGGCCAACGTCCTGACTTTC
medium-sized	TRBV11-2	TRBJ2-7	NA	CASSLVRDSYEQYF	TGTGCCAGCAGCTTAGTGCGGGATTCCTACGAGCAGTACTTC
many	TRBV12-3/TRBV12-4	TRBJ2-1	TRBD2	CASSFREGNEQFF	TGTGCCAGCAGTTTTCGGGAGGGGAATGAGCAGTTCTTC
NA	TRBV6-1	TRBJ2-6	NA	CASSRESGANVLTF	TGTGCCAGCAGTAGGGAGTCTGGGGCCAACGTCCTGACTTTC
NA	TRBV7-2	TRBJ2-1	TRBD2	CASSLGLGLSQNEQFF	TGTGCCAGCAGCTTAGGCTTGGGACTATCGCAGAATGAGCAGTTCTTC
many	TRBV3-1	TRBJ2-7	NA	CASRGGGCYEQYF	TGTGCCAGCAGGGGGGGCGGGTGCTACGAGCAGTACTTC
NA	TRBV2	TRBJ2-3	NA	CASSDWRAGDTQYF	TGTGCCAGCAGTGACTGGAGGGCAGGCGATACGCAGTATTTT
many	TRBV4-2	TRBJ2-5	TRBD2	CASSSREGLQETQYF	TGTGCCAGCAGCTCACGGGAGGGTCTCCAAGAGACCCAGTACTTC
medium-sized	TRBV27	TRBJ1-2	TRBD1	CASSFNRGDGYTF	TGTGCCAGCAGTTTTAACAGGGGTGATGGCTACACCTTC
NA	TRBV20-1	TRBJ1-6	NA	CSARGVQRGSPLHF	TGCAGTGCTAGAGGTGTGCAGAGGGGTTCACCCCTCCACTTT
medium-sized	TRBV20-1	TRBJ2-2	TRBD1	CSARWTGRVATGELFF	TGCAGTGCTAGATGGACAGGGCGCGTTGCCACCGGGGAGCTGTTTTTT
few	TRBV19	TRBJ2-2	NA	CASSIGTGTVELFF	TGTGCCAGTAGTATAGGTACGGGCACCGTGGAGCTGTTTTTT
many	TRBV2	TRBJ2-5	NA	CASSVHLGADRWPQYF	TGTGCCAGCAGTGTCCATCTGGGGGCCGACCGGTGGCCCCAGTACTTC
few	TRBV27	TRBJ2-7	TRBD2	CASTPLNLGRGEQYF	TGTGCCAGCACCCCGTTAAATCTCGGGAGGGGCGAGCAGTACTTC
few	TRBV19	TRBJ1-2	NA	CASRLDIGYTF	TGTGCCAGTAGGCTGGACATCGGCTACACCTTC
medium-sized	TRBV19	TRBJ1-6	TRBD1	CASEDRGNSPLHF	TGTGCCAGTGAGGACAGGGGAAATTCACCCCTCCACTTT
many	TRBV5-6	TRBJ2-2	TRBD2	CASSSGLEGGNTGELFF	TGTGCCAGCAGCTCGGGACTAGAAGGCGGGAACACCGGGGAGCTGTTTTTT
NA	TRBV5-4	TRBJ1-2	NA	CASTSGGVRVYGYTF	TGTGCCAGCACCTCCGGAGGGGTTCGGGTCTATGGCTACACCTTC
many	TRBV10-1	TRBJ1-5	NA	CASSEGRLNSNQPQHF	TGCGCCAGCAGTGAAGGACGGTTGAATAGCAATCAGCCCCAGCATTTT
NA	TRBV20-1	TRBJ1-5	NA	CSASVPGIISNQPQHF	TGCAGTGCTAGCGTCCCAGGGATAATTAGCAATCAGCCCCAGCATTTT
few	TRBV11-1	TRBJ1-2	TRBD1	CASSFERTGDNYGYTF	TGTGCCAGCAGCTTCGAAAGGACAGGGGATAACTATGGCTACACCTTC
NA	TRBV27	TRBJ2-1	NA	CASSLGGTTLREQFF	TGTGCCAGCAGTTTAGGCGGGACGACCCTTCGGGAGCAGTTCTTC
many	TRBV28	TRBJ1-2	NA	CASTSMGGGGYTF	TGTGCCAGCACCTCCATGGGGGGTGGGGGCTACACCTTC
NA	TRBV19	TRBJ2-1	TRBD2	CASSSRLAAYNEQFF	TGTGCCAGTAGTTCAAGACTAGCGGCCTACAATGAGCAGTTCTTC